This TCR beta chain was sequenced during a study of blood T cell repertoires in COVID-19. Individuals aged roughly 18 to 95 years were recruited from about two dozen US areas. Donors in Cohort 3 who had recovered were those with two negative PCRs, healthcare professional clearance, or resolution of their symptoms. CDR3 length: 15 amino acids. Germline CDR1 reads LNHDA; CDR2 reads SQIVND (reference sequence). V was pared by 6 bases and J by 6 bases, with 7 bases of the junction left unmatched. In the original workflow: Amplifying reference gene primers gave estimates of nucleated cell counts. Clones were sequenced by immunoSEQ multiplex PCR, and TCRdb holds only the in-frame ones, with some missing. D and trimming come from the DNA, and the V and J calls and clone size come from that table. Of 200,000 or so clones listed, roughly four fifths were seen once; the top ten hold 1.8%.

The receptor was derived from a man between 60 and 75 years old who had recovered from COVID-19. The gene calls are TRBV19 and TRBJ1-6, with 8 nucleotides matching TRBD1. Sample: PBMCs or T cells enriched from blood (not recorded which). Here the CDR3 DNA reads TGTGCCAGTAGAGAGCAGGGGGCGTCTAATTCACCCCTCCACTTT. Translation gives CASREQGASNSPLHF.